Listed below are T cell receptor beta chains from one sample, sequenced in a study of OX40 agonist ivuxolimab in advanced cancers. TCRdb keeps only in-frame clones here, not all; method: immunoSEQ multiplex PCR. Here the sample spans 30,000 to 35,000 clones, less than 85% being singletons. The material sequenced was CD4+ or CD8+ T cells sorted from blood, taken in a trial of the OX40 agonist ivuxolimab. Receptors originate from an adult with an advanced solid tumor such as melanoma, head and neck, liver or kidney cancer. CDR3s include the opening cysteine and the closing phenylalanine or tryptophan. A D gene is named only where the DNA matches it firmly. Only part of the rows carry a size: once, few, many, or a class if the clone is expanded.

D gene: NA; V gene: TRBV9; clone size: once; J gene: TRBJ1-3; CDR3 DNA: TGTGCCAGCAGCGTAGATCCAGGCTCTGGAAACACCATATATTTT; CDR3 protein: CASSVDPGSGNTIYF
D gene: NA; V gene: TRBV9; clone size: medium-sized; J gene: TRBJ2-1; CDR3 DNA: TGTGCCAGCAGCCCCCGTGGTGTGGAGCAGTTCTTC; CDR3 protein: CASSPRGVEQFF
D gene: NA; V gene: TRBV5-6; clone size: NA; J gene: TRBJ2-3; CDR3 DNA: TGTGCCAGCAGCTTGCCCACAAACGAATATACGCAGTATTTT; CDR3 protein: CASSLPTNEYTQYF
D gene: NA; V gene: TRBV6-6; clone size: NA; J gene: TRBJ1-2; CDR3 DNA: TGTGCCAGCAGTTACTCCCCAATCTTCTATGGCTACACCTTC; CDR3 protein: CASSYSPIFYGYTF
D gene: NA; V gene: TRBV21-1; clone size: NA; J gene: TRBJ2-3; CDR3 DNA: TGTGCCAGCAGCAAACGAGAATTCCTTGGGCGGGGGATATTCACAGATACGCAGTATTTT; CDR3 protein: CASSKREFLGRGIFTDTQYF
D gene: NA; V gene: TRBV4-2; clone size: NA; J gene: TRBJ1-2; CDR3 DNA: TGTGCCAGCAGCCAAGATTATACAGGTATCTATGGCTACACCTTC; CDR3 protein: CASSQDYTGIYGYTF
D gene: NA; V gene: TRBV7-6; clone size: NA; J gene: TRBJ2-5; CDR3 DNA: TGTGCCAGCAGCTCCTTGGGACGGGGGATCCAAGAGACCCAGTACTTC; CDR3 protein: CASSSLGRGIQETQYF
D gene: NA; V gene: TRBV5-4; clone size: NA; J gene: TRBJ1-2; CDR3 DNA: TGTGCCAGCAGCTTTTTTGGGGAGGACTATGGCTACACCTTC; CDR3 protein: CASSFFGEDYGYTF
D gene: NA; V gene: TRBV4-1; clone size: NA; J gene: TRBJ2-7; CDR3 DNA: TGCGCCAGCAGCCAAGATGGGGGTTTCTACGAGCAGTACTTC; CDR3 protein: CASSQDGGFYEQYF
D gene: NA; V gene: TRBV19; clone size: few; J gene: TRBJ1-1; CDR3 DNA: TGTGCCAGTAGTATTTCCTGGGCCACTGAAGCTTTCTTT; CDR3 protein: CASSISWATEAFF
D gene: TRBD1; V gene: TRBV27; clone size: NA; J gene: TRBJ1-5; CDR3 DNA: TGTGCCAGCAGTCCCGCCGACAGGGGGAGTAATCAGCCCCAGCATTTT; CDR3 protein: CASSPADRGSNQPQHF
D gene: NA; V gene: TRBV6-6; clone size: NA; J gene: TRBJ2-7; CDR3 DNA: TGTGCCAGCAGTTACGGAGGGGGCGCGGTCAATGAGCAGTACTTC; CDR3 protein: CASSYGGGAVNEQYF
D gene: NA; V gene: TRBV7-7; clone size: NA; J gene: TRBJ2-7; CDR3 DNA: TGTGCCAGCAGCTTCCCGATAGACCGGACACATTCCTCCTACGAGCAGTACTTC; CDR3 protein: CASSFPIDRTHSSYEQYF
D gene: NA; V gene: TRBV5-1; clone size: NA; J gene: TRBJ2-3; CDR3 DNA: TGCGCCAGCAGATTTAGGGCCCCCGATACGCAGTATTTT; CDR3 protein: CASRFRAPDTQYF
D gene: NA; V gene: TRBV6-5; clone size: NA; J gene: TRBJ1-1; CDR3 DNA: TGTGTCACCAGCCCACAGAACACTGAAGCTTTCTTT; CDR3 protein: CVTSPQNTEAFF
D gene: TRBD2; V gene: TRBV7-6; clone size: NA; J gene: TRBJ2-3; CDR3 DNA: TGTGCCAGCAGCCCCGGGACTAACGCAGATACGCAGTATTTT; CDR3 protein: CASSPGTNADTQYF
D gene: NA; V gene: TRBV27; clone size: once; J gene: TRBJ1-2; CDR3 DNA: TGTGCCAGCAGTCGATCCCGGGCCCCAGGCGATGGCTACACCTTC; CDR3 protein: CASSRSRAPGDGYTF
D gene: NA; V gene: TRBV15; clone size: NA; J gene: TRBJ2-2; CDR3 DNA: TGTGCCACCAGCTTGAGCGGGAACACCGGGGAGCTGTTTTTT; CDR3 protein: CATSLSGNTGELFF
D gene: TRBD1; V gene: TRBV7-9; clone size: once; J gene: TRBJ1-1; CDR3 DNA: TGTGCCAGCAGCCGACAGGGGAACACTGAAGCTTTCTTT; CDR3 protein: CASSRQGNTEAFF
D gene: NA; V gene: TRBV7-2; clone size: once; J gene: TRBJ1-1; CDR3 DNA: TGTGCCAGCAGCTCTCGAACGATGGGGACCGCCTCTGAAGCTTTCTTT; CDR3 protein: CASSSRTMGTASEAFF
D gene: TRBD2; V gene: TRBV27; clone size: once; J gene: TRBJ2-3; CDR3 DNA: TGTGCCAGCAGTGGGGTCTTAGCGGGGGAATCAGATACGCAGTATTTT; CDR3 protein: CASSGVLAGESDTQYF
D gene: TRBD2; V gene: TRBV5-1; clone size: NA; J gene: TRBJ2-7; CDR3 DNA: TGCGCCAGCAGCTGGGGGAGGGGTTTCGGGTACGAGCAGTACTTC; CDR3 protein: CASSWGRGFGYEQYF
D gene: NA; V gene: TRBV5-5; clone size: NA; J gene: TRBJ2-7; CDR3 DNA: TGTGCCAGCAGCTCCCGAATGACAGGCGTATTGTCCTACGAGCAGTACTTC; CDR3 protein: CASSSRMTGVLSYEQYF